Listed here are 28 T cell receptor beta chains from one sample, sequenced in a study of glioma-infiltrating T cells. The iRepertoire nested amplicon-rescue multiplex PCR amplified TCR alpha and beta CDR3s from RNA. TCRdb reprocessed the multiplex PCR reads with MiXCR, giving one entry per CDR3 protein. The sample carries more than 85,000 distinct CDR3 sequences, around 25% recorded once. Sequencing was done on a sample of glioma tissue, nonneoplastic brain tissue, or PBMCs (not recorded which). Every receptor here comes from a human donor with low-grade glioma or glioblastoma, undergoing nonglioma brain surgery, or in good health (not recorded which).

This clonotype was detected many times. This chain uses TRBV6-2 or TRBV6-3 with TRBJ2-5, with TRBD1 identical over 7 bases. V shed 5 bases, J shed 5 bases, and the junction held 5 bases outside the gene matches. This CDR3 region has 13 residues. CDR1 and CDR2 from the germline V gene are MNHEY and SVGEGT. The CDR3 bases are TGTGCCAGCAGTACCAGGGGGTGGGAGACCCAGTACTTC. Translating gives CASSTRGWETQYF.

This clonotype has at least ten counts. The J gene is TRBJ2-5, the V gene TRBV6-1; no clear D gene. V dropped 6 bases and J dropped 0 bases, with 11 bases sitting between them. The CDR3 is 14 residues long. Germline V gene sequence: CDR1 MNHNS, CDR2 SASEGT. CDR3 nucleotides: TGTGCCAGCAGCCCACAGAGTTACCAAGAGACCCAGTACTTC. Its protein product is CASSPQSYQETQYF.

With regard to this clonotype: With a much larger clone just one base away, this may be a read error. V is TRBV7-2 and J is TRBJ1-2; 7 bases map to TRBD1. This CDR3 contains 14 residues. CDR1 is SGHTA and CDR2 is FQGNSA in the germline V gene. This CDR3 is CASSSLRQGYCYTF. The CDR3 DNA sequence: TGTGCCAGCAGTAGCTTACGACAGGGCTATTGCTACACCTTC.

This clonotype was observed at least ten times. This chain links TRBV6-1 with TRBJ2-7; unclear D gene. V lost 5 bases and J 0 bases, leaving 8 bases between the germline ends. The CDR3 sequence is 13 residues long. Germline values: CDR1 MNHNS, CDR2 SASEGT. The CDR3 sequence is CASSYGLSYEQYF. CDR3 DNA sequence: TGTGCCAGCAGTTATGGGCTCTCCTACGAGCAGTACTTC.

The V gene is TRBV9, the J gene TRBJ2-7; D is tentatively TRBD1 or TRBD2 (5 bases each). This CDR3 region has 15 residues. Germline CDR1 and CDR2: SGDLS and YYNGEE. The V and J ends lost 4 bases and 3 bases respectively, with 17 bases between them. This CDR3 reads CASSPNQGAHYEQYF. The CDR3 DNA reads TGTGCCAGCAGCCCGAACCAGGGAGCTCACTACGAGCAGTACTTC. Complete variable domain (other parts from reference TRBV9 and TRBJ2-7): DSGVTQTPKHLITATGQRVTLRCSPRSGDLSVYWYQQSLDQGLQFLIQYYNGEERAKGNILERFSAQQFPDLHSELNLSSLELGDSALYFCASSPNQGAHYEQYFGPGTRLTVT.

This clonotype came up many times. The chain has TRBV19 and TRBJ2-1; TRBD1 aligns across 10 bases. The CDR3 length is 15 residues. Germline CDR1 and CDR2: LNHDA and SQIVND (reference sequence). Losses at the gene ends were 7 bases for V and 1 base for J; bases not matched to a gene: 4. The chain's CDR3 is CASTRDRGSYNEQFF. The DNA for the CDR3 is TGTGCCAGTACCCGGGACAGGGGATCCTACAATGAGCAGTTCTTC.

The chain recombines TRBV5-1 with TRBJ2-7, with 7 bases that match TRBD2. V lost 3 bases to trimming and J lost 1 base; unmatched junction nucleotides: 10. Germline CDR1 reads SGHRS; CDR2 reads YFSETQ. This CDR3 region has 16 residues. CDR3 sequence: CASSSVTSEPSYEQYF. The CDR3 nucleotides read TGCGCCAGCAGCTCAGTCACTAGCGAGCCGTCCTACGAGCAGTACTTC.

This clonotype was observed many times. This CDR3 is CASSLTGSLSYEQYF. The CDR3 nucleotides are TGTGCCAGCAGCTTAACAGGGTCTCTCTCCTACGAGCAGTACTTC. The chain employs TRBV7-9 and TRBJ2-7; D is perhaps TRBD1 (6 bases). This CDR3 has 15 residues. CDR1 SEHNR and CDR2 FQNEAQ come from the germline V gene (reference sequence). V was clipped by 2 bases and J by 0 bases, with 11 bases between them.

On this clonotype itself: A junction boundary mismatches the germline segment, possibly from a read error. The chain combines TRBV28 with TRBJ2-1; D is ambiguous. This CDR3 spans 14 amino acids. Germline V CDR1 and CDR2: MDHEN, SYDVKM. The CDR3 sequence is CDSSDHQASYEQFF. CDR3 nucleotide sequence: TGTGACAGCAGCGATCACCAGGCTTCCTACGAGCAGTTCTTC.

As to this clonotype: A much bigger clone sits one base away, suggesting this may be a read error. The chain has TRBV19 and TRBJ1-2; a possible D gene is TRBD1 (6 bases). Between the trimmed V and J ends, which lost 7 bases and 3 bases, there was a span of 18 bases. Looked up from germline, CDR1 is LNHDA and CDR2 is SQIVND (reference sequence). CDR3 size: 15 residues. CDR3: CASMGGPNRDYGYTF. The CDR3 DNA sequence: TGTGCCAGTATGGGGGGGCCCAATCGGGACTATGGCTACACCTTC.

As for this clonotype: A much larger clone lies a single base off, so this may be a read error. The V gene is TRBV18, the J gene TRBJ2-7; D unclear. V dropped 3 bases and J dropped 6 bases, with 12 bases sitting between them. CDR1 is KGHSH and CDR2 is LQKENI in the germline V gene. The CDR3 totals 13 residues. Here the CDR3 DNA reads TGTGCCAGCTCACCCCCCCCGAGAGGCGAGCAGTACTTC. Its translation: CASSPPPRGEQYF.

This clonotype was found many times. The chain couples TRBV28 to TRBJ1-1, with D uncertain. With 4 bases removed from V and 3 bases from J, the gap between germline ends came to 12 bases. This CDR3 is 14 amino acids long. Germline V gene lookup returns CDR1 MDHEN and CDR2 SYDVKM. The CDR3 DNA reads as TGTGCCAGCAGTTCTCTCGGAACGTACACTGAAGCTTTCTTT. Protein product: CASSSLGTYTEAFF. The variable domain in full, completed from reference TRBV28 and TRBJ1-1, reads DVKVTQSSRYLVKRTGEKVFLECVQDMDHENMFWYRQDPGLGLRLIYFSYDVKMKEKGDIPEGYSVSREKKERFSLILESASTNQTSMYLCASSSLGTYTEAFFGQGTRLTVV.

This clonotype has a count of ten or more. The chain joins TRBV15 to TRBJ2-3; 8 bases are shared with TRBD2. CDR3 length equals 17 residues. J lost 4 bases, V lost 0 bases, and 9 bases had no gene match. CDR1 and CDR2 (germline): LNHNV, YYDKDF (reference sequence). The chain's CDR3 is CATSRDDTGGLPDTQYF. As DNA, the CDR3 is TGTGCCACCAGCAGAGATGATACGGGGGGGCTTCCAGATACGCAGTATTTT.

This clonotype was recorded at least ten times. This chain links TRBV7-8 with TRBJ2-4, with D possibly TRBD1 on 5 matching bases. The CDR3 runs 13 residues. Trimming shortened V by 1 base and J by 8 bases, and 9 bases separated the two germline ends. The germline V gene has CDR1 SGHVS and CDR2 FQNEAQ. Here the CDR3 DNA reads TGTGCCAGCAGCTTAGGCAGGGCGGACATTCAGTACTTC. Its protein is CASSLGRADIQYF. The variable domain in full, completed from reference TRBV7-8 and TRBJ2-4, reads GAGVSQSPRYKVAKRGQDVALRCDPISGHVSLFWYQQALGQGPEFLTYFQNEAQLDKSGLPSDRFFAERPEGSVSTLKIQRTQQEDSAVYLCASSLGRADIQYFGAGTRLSVL.

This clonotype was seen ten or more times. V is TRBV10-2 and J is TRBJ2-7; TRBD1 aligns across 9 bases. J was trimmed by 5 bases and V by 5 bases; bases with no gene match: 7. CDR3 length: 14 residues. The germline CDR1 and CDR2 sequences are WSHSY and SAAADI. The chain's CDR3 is CASSRTGEVDEQYF. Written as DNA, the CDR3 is TGCGCCAGCAGTCGGACAGGGGAAGTCGACGAGCAGTACTTC.

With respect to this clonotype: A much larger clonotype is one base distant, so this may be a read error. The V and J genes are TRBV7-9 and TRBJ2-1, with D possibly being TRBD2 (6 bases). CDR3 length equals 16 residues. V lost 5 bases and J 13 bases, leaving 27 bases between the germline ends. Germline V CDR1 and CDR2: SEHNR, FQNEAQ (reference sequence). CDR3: CASSPWAGKAKNIQFF. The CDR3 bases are TGTGCCAGCAGCCCTTGGGCGGGGAAAGCCAAAAACATTCAGTTCTTC.

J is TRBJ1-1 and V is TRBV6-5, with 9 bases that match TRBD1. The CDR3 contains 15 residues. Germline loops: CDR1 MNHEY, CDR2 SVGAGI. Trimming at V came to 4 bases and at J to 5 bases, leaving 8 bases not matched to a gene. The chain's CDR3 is CASSSPGTGRTEAFF. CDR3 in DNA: TGTGCCAGCAGTTCTCCCGGGACAGGGAGGACTGAAGCTTTCTTT.

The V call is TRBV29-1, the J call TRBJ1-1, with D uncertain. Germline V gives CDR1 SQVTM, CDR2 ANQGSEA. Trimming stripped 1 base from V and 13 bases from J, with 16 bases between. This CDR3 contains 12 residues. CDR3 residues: CSVEVRRRLLFF. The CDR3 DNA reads TGCAGCGTTGAAGTGAGGAGGCGTCTGCTTTTCTTT.

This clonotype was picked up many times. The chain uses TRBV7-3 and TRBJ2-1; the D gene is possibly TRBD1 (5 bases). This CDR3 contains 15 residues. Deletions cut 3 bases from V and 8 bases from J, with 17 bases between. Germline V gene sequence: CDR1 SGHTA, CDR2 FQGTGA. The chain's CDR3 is CASSFSRARNDEQFF. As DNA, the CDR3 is TGTGCCAGCAGCTTCTCCAGGGCCCGGAATGATGAGCAGTTCTTC.

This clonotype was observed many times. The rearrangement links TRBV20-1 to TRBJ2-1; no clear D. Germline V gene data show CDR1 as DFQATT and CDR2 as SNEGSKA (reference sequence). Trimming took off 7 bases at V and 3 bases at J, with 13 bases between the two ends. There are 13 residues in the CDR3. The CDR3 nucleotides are TGCAGTGTGAGTAGGACCGACTACAATGAGCAGTTCTTC. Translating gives CSVSRTDYNEQFF.

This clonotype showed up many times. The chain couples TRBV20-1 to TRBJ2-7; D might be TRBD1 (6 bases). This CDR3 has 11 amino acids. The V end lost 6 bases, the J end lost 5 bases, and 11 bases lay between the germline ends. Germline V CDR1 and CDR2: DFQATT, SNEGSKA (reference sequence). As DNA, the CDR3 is TGCAGTGCAGCAGGGGAACACGAGCAGTACTTC. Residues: CSAAGEHEQYF.

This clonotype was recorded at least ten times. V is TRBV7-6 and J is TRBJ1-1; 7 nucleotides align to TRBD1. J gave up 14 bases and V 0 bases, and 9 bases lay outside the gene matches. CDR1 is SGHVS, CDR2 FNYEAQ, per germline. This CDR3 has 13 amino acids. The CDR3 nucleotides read TGTGCCAGCAGCTTAGCGTGGGGGACAGTTGCGTTCTTT. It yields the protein CASSLAWGTVAFF. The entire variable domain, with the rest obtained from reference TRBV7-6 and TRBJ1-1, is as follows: GAGVSQSPRYKVTKRGQDVALRCDPISGHVSLYWYRQALGQGPEFLTYFNYEAQQDKSGLPNDRFSAERPEGSISTLTIQRTEQRDSAMYRCASSLAWGTVAFFGQGTRLTVV.

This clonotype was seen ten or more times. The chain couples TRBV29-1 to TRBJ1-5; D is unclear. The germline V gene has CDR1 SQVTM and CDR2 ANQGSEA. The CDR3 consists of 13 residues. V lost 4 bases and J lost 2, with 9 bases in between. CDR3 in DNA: TGCAGCGTTGCAGTCCCGGGCAATCAGCCCCAGCATTTT. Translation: CSVAVPGNQPQHF.

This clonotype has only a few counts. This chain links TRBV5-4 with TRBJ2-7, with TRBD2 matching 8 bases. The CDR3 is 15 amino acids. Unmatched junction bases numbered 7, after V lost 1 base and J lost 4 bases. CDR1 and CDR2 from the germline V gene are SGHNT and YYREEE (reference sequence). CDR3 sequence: CASSLRSGGGYEQYF. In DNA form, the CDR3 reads TGTGCCAGCAGCTTGAGATCGGGGGGGGGTTACGAGCAGTACTTC.

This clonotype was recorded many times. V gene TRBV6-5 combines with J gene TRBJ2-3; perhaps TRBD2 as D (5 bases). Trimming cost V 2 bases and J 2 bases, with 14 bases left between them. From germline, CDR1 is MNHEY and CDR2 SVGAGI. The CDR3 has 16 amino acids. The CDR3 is CASSYRSGLPTDTQYF. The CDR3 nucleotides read TGTGCCAGCAGTTACAGGAGCGGCCTCCCCACAGATACGCAGTATTTT.

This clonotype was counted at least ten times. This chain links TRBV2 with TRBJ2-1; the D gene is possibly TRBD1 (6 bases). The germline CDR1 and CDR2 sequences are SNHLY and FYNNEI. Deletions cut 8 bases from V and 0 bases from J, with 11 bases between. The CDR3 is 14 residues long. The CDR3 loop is CASGRTASYNEQFF. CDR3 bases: TGTGCCAGCGGAAGGACAGCCTCCTACAATGAGCAGTTCTTC.

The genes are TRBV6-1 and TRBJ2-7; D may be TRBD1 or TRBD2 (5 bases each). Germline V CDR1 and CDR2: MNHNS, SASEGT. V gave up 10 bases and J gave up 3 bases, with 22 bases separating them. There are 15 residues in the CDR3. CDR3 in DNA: TGTGCCATCACCGAGGGGATAGGGCCTTACTACGAGCAGTACTTC. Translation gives CAITEGIGPYYEQYF.

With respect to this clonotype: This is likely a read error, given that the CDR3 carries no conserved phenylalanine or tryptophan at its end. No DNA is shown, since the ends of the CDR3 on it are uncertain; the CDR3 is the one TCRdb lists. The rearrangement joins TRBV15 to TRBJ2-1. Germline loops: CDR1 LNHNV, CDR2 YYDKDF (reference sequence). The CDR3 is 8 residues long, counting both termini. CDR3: CATSPTSR.